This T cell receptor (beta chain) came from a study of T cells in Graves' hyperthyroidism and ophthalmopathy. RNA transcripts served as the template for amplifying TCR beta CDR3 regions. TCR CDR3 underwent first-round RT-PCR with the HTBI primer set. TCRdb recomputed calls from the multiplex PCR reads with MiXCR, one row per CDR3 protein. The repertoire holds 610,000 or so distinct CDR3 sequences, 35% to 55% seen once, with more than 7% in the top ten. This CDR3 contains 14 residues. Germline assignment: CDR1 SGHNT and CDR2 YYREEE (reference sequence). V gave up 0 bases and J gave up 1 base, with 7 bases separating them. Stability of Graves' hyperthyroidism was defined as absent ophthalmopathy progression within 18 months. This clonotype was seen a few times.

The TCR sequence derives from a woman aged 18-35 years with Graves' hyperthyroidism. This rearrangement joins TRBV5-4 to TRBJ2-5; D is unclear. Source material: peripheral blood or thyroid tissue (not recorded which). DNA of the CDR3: TGTGCCAGCAGCTTGGCACAGCGCCAAGAGACCCAGTACTTC. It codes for CASSLAQRQETQYF.